This TCR beta chain comes out of a study of T cell repertoires in cytomegalovirus infection. Study background: Public TCR beta signatures marked donors with CMV infection and the matching HLA. Study results and limitations: CMV carriers having the relevant HLA were flagged by cumulative public TCR beta family frequency. Within the response measured ex vivo, HLA-C-restricted CMV-specific TCR beta clonotypes were dominant.

The CDR3 has 16 residues. The junction had 5 bases not matched to a gene; V was cut back by 7 bases and J by 4 bases. Germline loops: CDR1 MNHEY, CDR2 SVGAGI. MiXCR, applied by TCRdb to the reads, yields one record per CDR3 protein. This sample has 510,000 or so distinct CDR3 sequences, with around a quarter found just once. This clonotype came up many times. What it recognizes is unknown. Input material: PBMCs. The TCR was taken from a human donor in good health (CMV status not recorded). Some clones in this sample may be carry-over from other donors' samples. The V gene is TRBV6-5, the J gene TRBJ2-1; TRBD2 aligns across 15 bases. The CDR3 DNA sequence: TGTGCCAGCAAGAGAGGGACTAGCGGGGGGTACAATGAGCAGTTCTTC. Residues: CASKRGTSGGYNEQFF.